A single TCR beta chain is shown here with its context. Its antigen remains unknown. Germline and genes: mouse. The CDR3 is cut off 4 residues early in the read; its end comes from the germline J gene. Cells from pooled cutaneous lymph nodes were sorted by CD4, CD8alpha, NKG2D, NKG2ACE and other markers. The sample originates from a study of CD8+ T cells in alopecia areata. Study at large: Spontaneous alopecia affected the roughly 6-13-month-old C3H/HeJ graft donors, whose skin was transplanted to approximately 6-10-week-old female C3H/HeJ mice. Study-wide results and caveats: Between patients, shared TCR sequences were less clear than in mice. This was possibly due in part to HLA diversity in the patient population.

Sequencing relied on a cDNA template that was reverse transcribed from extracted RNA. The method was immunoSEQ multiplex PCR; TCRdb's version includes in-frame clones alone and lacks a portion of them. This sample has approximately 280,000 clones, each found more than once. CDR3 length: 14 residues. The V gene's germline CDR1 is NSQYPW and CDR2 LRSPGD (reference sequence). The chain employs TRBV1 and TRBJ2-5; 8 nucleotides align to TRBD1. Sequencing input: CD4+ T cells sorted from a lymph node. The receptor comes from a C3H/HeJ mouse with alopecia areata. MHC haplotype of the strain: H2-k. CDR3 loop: CTCSAPTGVDTQYF. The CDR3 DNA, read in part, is TGCACCTGCAGTGCCCCGACAGGGGTTGAC.